This TCR beta chain was identified during a study of T cell responses to AZD1222 COVID-19 vaccine. Overall study results and limits: It should be noted that donors were predominantly white British and more often female, and clonal diversity was possibly underestimated. In the spike-specific TCR repertoire, nearly half reportedly target unmutated variant regions. Just 5 to 7 AZD1222 recipients were seropositive at baseline. Repertoires were collected only later (after the peak T cell response had occurred).

The germline V and J ends were trimmed by 4 bases and 1 base, with 17 bases remaining between them. The germline V gene has CDR1 SGHRS and CDR2 YFSETQ. CDR3 length: 16 residues. Turning to this clone: Its antigen is undetermined.

Data came from immunoSEQ multiplex PCR; TCRdb stores just in-frame clones and leaves some out. The data contain around 150,000 clones, almost 85% of them singletons. The V and J genes are TRBV5-1 and TRBJ1-1; D is perhaps TRBD1 (5 bases). The sequence was obtained from an adult who received the MenACWY meningococcal vaccine as a control. The source material was peripheral blood, sampled 28 days after the second dose of the MenACWY control vaccine. The CDR3 bases are TGCGCCAGCAGCCCGACCCCAGGGAACGGGAACACTGAAGCTTTCTTT. This codes for CASSPTPGNGNTEAFF.